The clone carrying this TCR beta chain was seen only a few times. Its antigen is not identified. Separate from the roughly 610-subject first cohort, the roughly 120-subject validation cohort was the one that the donors belonged to. Sequenced by immunoSEQ multiplex PCR; TCRdb stores in-frame clones only, minus some. The data contain about 280,000 clones, around 89% of them singletons. This specimen belongs to a study of cytomegalovirus exposure and HLA in healthy donors. Study-wide background: In a later analysis, the 130 or so validation repertoires were reported to have used the same platform as the roughly 610 first-cohort repertoires. Findings of the study overall: The tendency of first-cohort TCR clusters to co-occur in the roughly 130 validation repertoires emerged from a later analysis. With high specificity and sensitivity, the classifier reportedly diagnosed cytomegalovirus status.

Sequencing used PBMCs. This clonotype was obtained from a woman between 18 and 29 years old in good health and CMV-seronegative.

The CDR3 protein is CASSPTPGWEQYF. In DNA form, the CDR3 reads TGCGCCAGCAGCCCAACTCCCGGGTGGGAGCAGTACTTC. V and J are TRBV4-3 and TRBJ2-7; the D is unclear. This CDR3 comprises 13 residues. The germline V gene encodes CDR1 LGHNA and CDR2 YSLEER. Trimming stripped 4 bases from V and 7 bases from J, with 14 bases between.